The present entry profiles one T cell receptor (beta chain) with its context. The entry originates in a study of blood T cell repertoires in COVID-19. As for the study in general: Collection of acute and convalescent COVID-19 samples took place in the United States, Italy and Spain. T cells, B-cell-depleted T cells, or PBMCs provided the cDNA or gDNA that served as material.

Methods used by the authors: Using reference gene primer amplification, nucleated cell counts were estimated. Some clones are missing from TCRdb's copy, which holds only in-frame ones; the method was immunoSEQ multiplex PCR. The DNA gave D and trimming, while V, J and clone size come from that table. The table has about 50,000 clones, approximately 80% seen once. This TCR was recovered from a man aged 50 to 59 with active or convalescent COVID-19. Sample: peripheral blood.

The CDR3 coding sequence is TGTGCCAGCAGACCCCTAGTGTCGGGGGAGACCCAGTACTTC. It specifies CASRPLVSGETQYF. The V call is TRBV6-5, the J call TRBJ2-5; TRBD2 might be the D (5 bases). Germline V gene sequence: CDR1 MNHEY, CDR2 SVGAGI. Between the trimmed V and J ends, which lost 6 bases and 5 bases, there was a span of 16 bases. CDR3 size: 14 residues.